This T cell receptor beta chain was captured by sequencing in a study of cytomegalovirus exposure and HLA in healthy donors. Regarding the study as a whole: Some segments of the V type, notably TRBV6-2 and TRBV6-3, were excluded as indistinguishable.

PCR used 60 Vbeta primers and 13 Jbeta primers. Measured with immunoSEQ multiplex PCR; TCRdb has only the in-frame clones, and not every one. The sample has roughly 100,000 clones. There are 18 residues in the CDR3. Germline V gene data show CDR1 as SGHRS and CDR2 as YFSETQ. J lost 1 base, V lost 2 bases, and 9 bases had no gene match. As for this clone: The antigen is unknown.

Sequenced sample: PBMCs. This clonotype originated in a man in his forties or fifties in good health and CMV-seronegative. The chain joins TRBV5-1 to TRBJ2-1; 10 positions agree with TRBD2. CDR3 residues: CASSLGLAAGISYNEQFF. In DNA form, the CDR3 reads TGCGCCAGCAGCTTAGGACTAGCGGCAGGAATTTCCTACAATGAGCAGTTCTTC.